This TCR beta chain was identified during a study of cytotoxic CD8 clonotypes in ibrutinib-treated CLL. Details on this clone: Its antigen is still unknown.

Germline values: CDR1 SGHTA, CDR2 FQGNSA. V shed 8 bases and J shed 3 bases, with 13 bases lying between them. The CDR3 runs 13 residues. TCRdb keeps only in-frame clones here, not all; method: immunoSEQ multiplex PCR. The repertoire includes more than 200,000 clones, 75% to 80% of them detected once, and 10% to 12% sits in the top ten. Study results and limitations: Baseline values of clonality outstripped age-matched healthy donors and followed circulating CD8+ T-cell counts. Clonality rose at ibrutinib response, held steady in sustained remission, and fell toward baseline at progression. Public clonotypes were rare and shrank or held steady on treatment.

This TCR came from a human donor with chronic lymphocytic leukemia. Here the sequenced sample was PBMCs, taken after 12 months of ibrutinib treatment. The gene calls are TRBV7-2 and TRBJ1-2, with no clear D. The CDR3 region is CASRRAADYGYTF. CDR3 bases: TGTGCCAGCCGAAGGGCGGCGGACTATGGCTACACCTTC.